This T cell receptor beta chain was captured in a study of blood T cell repertoires in COVID-19. About the study: COVID-19 samples collected from the United States, Italy and Spain covered acute and convalescent phases. The analysed material was cDNA or gDNA that came from T cells, B-cell-depleted T cells, or PBMCs.

Under the authors' procedure: Reference gene primer amplification yielded estimated nucleated cell counts. Some clones are missing from TCRdb's copy, which holds only in-frame ones; the method was immunoSEQ multiplex PCR. Clone size and V and J calls were adopted from that table, with D and trimming inferred from the DNA. The sample lists roughly 79,000 clones, 65% to 85% occurring once. The source material was peripheral blood. The receptor was isolated from a man aged 50 to 60 with acute or convalescent COVID-19.

This chain's CDR3 is CASSLTGDYNSPLHF. CDR3 DNA: TGTGCCAGCAGCTTGACAGGGGACTATAATTCACCCCTCCACTTT. This chain joins TRBV6-5 and TRBJ1-6; the match to TRBD1 covers 8 bases. The CDR3 spans 15 residues. The V gene end was trimmed by 6 bases and the J gene end by 3 bases; junction bases not matched to a gene: 4. Germline V gene lookup returns CDR1 MNHEY and CDR2 SVGAGI.